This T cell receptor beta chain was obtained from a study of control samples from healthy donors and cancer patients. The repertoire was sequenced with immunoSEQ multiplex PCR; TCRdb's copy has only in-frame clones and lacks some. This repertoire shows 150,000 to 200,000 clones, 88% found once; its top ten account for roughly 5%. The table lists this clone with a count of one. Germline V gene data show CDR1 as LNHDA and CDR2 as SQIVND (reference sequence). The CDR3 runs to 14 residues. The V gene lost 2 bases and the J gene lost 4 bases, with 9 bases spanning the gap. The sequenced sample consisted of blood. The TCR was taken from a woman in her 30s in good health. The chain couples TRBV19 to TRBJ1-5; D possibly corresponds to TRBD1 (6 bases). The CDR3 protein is CASSIKGVNQPQHF. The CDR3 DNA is TGTGCCAGTAGTATAAAGGGGGTTAATCAGCCCCAGCATTTT.